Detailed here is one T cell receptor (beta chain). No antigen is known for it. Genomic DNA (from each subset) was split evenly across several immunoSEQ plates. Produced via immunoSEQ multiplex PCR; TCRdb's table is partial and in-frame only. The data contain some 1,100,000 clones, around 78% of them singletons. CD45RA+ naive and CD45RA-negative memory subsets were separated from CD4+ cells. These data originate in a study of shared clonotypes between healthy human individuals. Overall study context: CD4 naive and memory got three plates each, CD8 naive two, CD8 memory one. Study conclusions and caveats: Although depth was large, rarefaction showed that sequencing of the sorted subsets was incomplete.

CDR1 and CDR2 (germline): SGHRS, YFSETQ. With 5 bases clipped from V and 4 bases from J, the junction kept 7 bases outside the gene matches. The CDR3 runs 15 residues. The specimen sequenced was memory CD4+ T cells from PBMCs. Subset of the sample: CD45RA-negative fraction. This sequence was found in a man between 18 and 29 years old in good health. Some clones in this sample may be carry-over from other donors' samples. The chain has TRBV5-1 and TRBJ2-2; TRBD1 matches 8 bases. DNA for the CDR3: TGCGCCAGCAGTACGGCGACAGGGGCCACCGGGGAGCTGTTTTTT. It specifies CASSTATGATGELFF. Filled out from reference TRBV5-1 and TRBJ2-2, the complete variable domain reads KAGVTQTPRYLIKTRGQQVTLSCSPISGHRSVSWYQQTPGQGLQFLFEYFSETQRNKGNFPGRFSGRQFSNSRSEMNVSTLELGDSALYLCASSTATGATGELFFGEGSRLTVL.